The 5 T cell receptor beta chains reported below all come from one sample, sequenced in a study of early T cells in non-severe SARS-CoV-2 infection. MiXCR, applied by TCRdb to the 5' RACE reads, yields one record per CDR3 protein. The sample carries tens of thousands of distinct CDR3 sequences, roughly an eighth recorded once. Source material: whole blood. The receptors here all came from an adult who was a healthcare worker with PCR-confirmed SARS-CoV-2 infection or an uninfected control (not recorded which).

In its sample, this clonotype was seen a few times. The V and J genes are TRBV29-1 and TRBJ1-1; no reliable D call. The ends were cut back, 7 bases at V and 3 bases at J, with 12 bases in the middle. Germline loops: CDR1 SQVTM, CDR2 ANQGSEA. The CDR3 totals 12 residues. The CDR3 is CSGMTSYTEAFF. The CDR3 bases are TGCAGCGGTATGACAAGCTACACTGAAGCTTTCTTT. The variable domain in full, completed from reference TRBV29-1 and TRBJ1-1, reads SAVISQKPSRDICQRGTSLTIQCQVDSQVTMMFWYRQQPGQSLTLIATANQGSEATYESGFVIDKFPISRPNLTFSTLTVSNMSPEDSSIYLCSGMTSYTEAFFGQGTRLTVV.

This clonotype was recorded many times. The chain employs TRBV3-1 and TRBJ1-5; the D is unclear. V was clipped by 6 bases and J by 0 bases, with 12 bases between them. Germline values: CDR1 LGHDT, CDR2 YNNKEL (reference sequence). CDR3 length: 15 amino acids. The DNA for the CDR3 is TGTGCCAGCAGTTTGGGATCTTATAGCAATCAGCCCCAGCATTTT. It is translated as CASSLGSYSNQPQHF.

With respect to this clonotype: At one boundary the junction diverges from the germline segment, which might be a read error. The rearrangement uses TRBV12-3 or TRBV12-4 and TRBJ2-1; D may be TRBD1 (6 bases). The CDR3 sequence is 11 residues long. The CDR3 DNA reads TGTGCCAGCAGTTACTCAGGGGCCGAGATCTTC. Residues: CASSYSGAEIF.

This clonotype occurred many times. The chain links TRBV25-1 to TRBJ1-1; TRBD1 is a possible D gene (5 bases). CDR1 is MGHDK and CDR2 is SYGVNS in the germline V gene. Trimming took off 5 bases at V and 2 bases at J, with 12 bases between the two ends. The CDR3 spans 14 residues. The DNA of the CDR3 is TGTGCCAGCAGTCCGGGACTATCAAACACTGAAGCTTTCTTT. It translates to CASSPGLSNTEAFF.

This clonotype has only a few counts. This sequence joins TRBV9 and TRBJ2-4, with a weak D call TRBD1 (6 bases). The CDR3 spans 16 residues. V was trimmed by 3 bases and J by 6 bases, leaving 19 bases between them. Germline CDR1 SGDLS, CDR2 YYNGEE. As DNA, the CDR3 is TGTGCCAGCAGCGGAGGATCTACAGGGATAAGAAACATTCAGTACTTC. Amino acids: CASSGGSTGIRNIQYF.